This T cell receptor beta chain comes out of a study of regulatory T cells in long-lasting Graves disease. As for time point: newly diagnosed GD, antithyroid drugs for less than 3 months. The TCR library used RNA extracted from PBMCs. General study findings and limits: TCR diversity was lower in persistent Graves' patients than in newly diagnosed ones.

CDR1 and CDR2 (germline): SGHTA, FQGNSA. The CDR3 runs 17 residues. V lost 1 base to trimming and J lost 3 bases, with 19 bases between them. Details on this clonotype: The antigen is unknown.

With iRepertoire HTBI primers and Arm-PCR of CDR3 regions, TCR beta libraries were built. TCRdb processed the multiplex PCR reads anew with MiXCR; each CDR3 protein has one entry. This table has 440,000 or so distinct CDR3 sequences, roughly 17% appearing once. The sample was also reused in another study, on T cells in Graves' hyperthyroidism and ophthalmopathy.

The clonotype originates from a woman aged 25-40 years with Graves disease. The specimen was peripheral blood mononuclear cells (PBMCs), collected at new diagnosis, from a patient treated with antithyroid drugs. The gene calls are TRBV7-2 and TRBJ2-7; tentative D call: TRBD1 (6 bases). The DNA for the CDR3 is TGTGCCAGCAGCTTAGTCCCCCCACAGGGCCCCAACTACGAGCAGTACTTC. It codes for CASSLVPPQGPNYEQYF.